This T cell receptor beta chain originates from a study of shared clonotypes between healthy human individuals. In the study overall: The plates for each donor numbered three CD4 naive, three CD4 memory, two CD8 naive and one CD8 memory.

Note on this clone: Antigen: not known.

CD45RO-negative CD8 cells positively selected for CCR7 made up the naive population, which excluded terminally differentiated effector memory CD45RA+ cells. The healthy adult donors were HIV-negative and reported no recent acute infections or vaccinations. General study points: The represented genetic and exposure-history diversity was limited by the small number of donors.

Some 27,000 T cell genomes, or approximately 190 ng DNA, went into the sorted-subset replicate PCRs. Only in-frame clones appear in the TCRdb table, and some are missing; sequencing was by immunoSEQ multiplex PCR. The sample lists approximately 2,200,000 clones; roughly 91% were seen once. The germline CDR1 and CDR2 sequences are MNHEY and SMNVEV (reference sequence). The CDR3 is 15 amino acids. V lost 0 bases and J 2 bases, leaving 11 bases between the germline ends. The chain links TRBV27 to TRBJ2-7, with D possibly matching TRBD1 (5 bases). Sequenced: naive CD8+ T cells from PBMCs. This sequence was found in a man aged 18-30 years in good health. Some clones in this sample may be carry-over from other donors' samples. CDR3 sequence reads: CASSLSQDPPYEQYF. CDR3 bases: TGTGCCAGCAGTTTATCACAGGACCCCCCCTACGAGCAGTACTTC.